This T cell receptor (beta chain) stems from a study of T cells expressing NK-cell markers. Study details: Just one sequenced donor of eight was HCMV-seronegative, while seven were seropositive. Overall study findings and caveats: These clonotypes additionally ranked first within the CD3+CD56-NKG2C+ fraction of four donors.

Concerning this clonotype itself: As yet, its antigen is unknown.

After re-calling the 5' RACE reads, TCRdb lists one entry per CDR3 protein, DNA absent. The table counts a few hundred thousand distinct CDR3 sequences; around 5% lies in the top ten. The CDR3 covers 15 residues. Germline V CDR1 and CDR2: SGDLS, YYNGEE. The sequence was collected from a man aged 18-70 years in good health. Material: blood T cells: a sorted CD56 or NKG2C T cell subset, CD4+ or CD8+ T cells, or bulk PBMC T cells (not recorded which). V usage is TRBV9 and J usage is TRBJ2-3. The CDR3 loop is CASSVATTITDTQYF.